The clone carrying this TCR beta chain has at least ten counts. What it recognizes is unknown. MiXCR, run by TCRdb on the 5' RACE reads, gives a single entry per CDR3 protein. The sample lists about 360,000 distinct CDR3 sequences, 14% seen once, with 22% in the top ten. This record belongs to a study of T-cell memory formation after mild COVID-19. Background on the study: Clustering of TCRs was largely donor specific.

Findings of the study overall: The second-wave clones peaking on day 37 were not confirmed as SARS-CoV-2-specific. Several responding clones turned up in pre-infection memory, indicating that cross-reactive memory may have taken part.

Germline V gene data show CDR1 as SGHRS and CDR2 as YFSETQ. The length of the CDR3 is 16 residues. V was clipped by 3 bases and J by 0 bases, with 13 bases between them. The chain uses TRBV5-1 and TRBJ2-1, with D possibly TRBD2 on 5 matching bases. This TCR was sampled from a man between 18 and 29 years old who had mild COVID-19 (a few samples of this study predate the infection). Cell type and time point are not known. The sequenced material came from PBMCs or a T cell subset sorted from them (not recorded which). The CDR3 here is CASSSLSGSSYNEQFF. The CDR3 bases are TGCGCCAGCAGCTCCCTATCGGGGTCCTCCTACAATGAGCAGTTCTTC.